This T cell receptor beta chain was identified during a study of Graves' ophthalmopathy and Graves' hyperthyroidism. For repertoire sequencing, the TCR beta CDR3 regions were amplified from RNA transcripts. In the first round, RT-PCR was carried out with HTBI primers, and a multiplex PCR formed the second round. One entry per CDR3 protein, called by TCRdb with MiXCR from the multiplex PCR reads. The table has hundreds of thousands of distinct CDR3 sequences, about 38% seen once. Clinical symptoms and serum thyroxine were used for diagnosis; TRAb, thyroid ultrasound and orbital computed tomography were also relied on. Germline V CDR1 and CDR2: MNHEY, SVGAGI. The CDR3 extends over 16 amino acids. With 0 bases removed from V and 9 bases from J, the gap between germline ends came to 20 bases.

This TCR was sampled from an adult man with Graves' ophthalmopathy. The rearrangement joins TRBV6-5 to TRBJ1-2; weak D call: TRBD1 (5 bases). The sequenced sample consisted of peripheral blood. CDR3 nucleotides: TGTGCCAGCAGTTACTCGGATACAGGAGATTGGAAGAGCTACACCTTC. Amino acids: CASSYSDTGDWKSYTF.